The 10 T cell receptor beta chains given below trace back to one sample, sequenced in a study of blood T cell repertoires in COVID-19. Generated by immunoSEQ multiplex PCR, the TCRdb table keeps only in-frame clones and is missing some. Among hundreds of thousands of clones, around 90% were seen once, and the ten largest hold roughly 2%. Sequencing was carried out using PBMCs or T cells enriched from blood (not recorded which). These TCRs come from a middle-aged woman with acute COVID-19.

The CDR3 DNA is TGCGCCAGCAGCCCGGGACCTACAGGGAACACCATTAACTATGGCTACACCTTC. Its translation is CASSPGPTGNTINYGYTF. V usage is TRBV5-1 and J usage is TRBJ1-2; perhaps TRBD1 as D (6 bases). Germline V CDR1 and CDR2: SGHRS, YFSETQ. CDR3 length: 18 residues. V was cut by 4 bases and J by 1 base, with 23 bases left in between.

In DNA, the CDR3 is TGCGCCAGCAGCTCACAGGGGGCTGGCGGGGAGCTGTTTTTT. As protein: CASSSQGAGGELFF. The chain links TRBV5-1 to TRBJ2-2; 9 bases line up with TRBD1. The V gene end was trimmed by 3 bases and the J gene end by 7 bases; junction bases not matched to a gene: 4. The CDR3 consists of 14 residues. CDR1 is SGHRS, CDR2 YFSETQ, per germline.

The chain joins TRBV11-2 to TRBJ2-5; tentatively, D is TRBD1 (6 bases). Trimming removed 2 bases at V and 2 bases at J, with 15 bases between. The CDR3 has 16 amino acids. Per germline, CDR1 SGHAT and CDR2 FQNNGV. In DNA form, the CDR3 reads TGTGCCAGCAGCTTAAACCGAGACAGGAAACAAGAGACCCAGTACTTC. Translation: CASSLNRDRKQETQYF.

This sequence joins TRBV9 and TRBJ2-7, with 9 nucleotides matching TRBD2. J gave up 6 bases and V 0 bases, and 4 bases lay outside the gene matches. This CDR3 region has 14 residues. CDR1 and CDR2 from the germline V gene are SGDLS and YYNGEE. The CDR3 loop reads CASSVVSGGGEQYF. DNA for the CDR3: TGTGCCAGCAGCGTAGTTAGCGGGGGAGGCGAGCAGTACTTC.

In its sample, this clone was seen a few times. The chain employs TRBV4-1 and TRBJ2-2; 8 bases match TRBD1. Germline assignment: CDR1 MGHRA and CDR2 YSYEKL. The CDR3 loop spans 16 amino acids. J was trimmed by 7 bases and V by 3 bases; bases with no gene match: 10. DNA of the CDR3: TGCGCCAGCAGCCAGACCAGGGGGCGTAGTGGCGGGGAGCTGTTTTTT. Its protein is CASSQTRGRSGGELFF.

CDR3 nucleotides: TGTGCCAGTAGTATAGCGTATGTCCTCTACAATCAGCCCCAGCATTTT. Encoded protein: CASSIAYVLYNQPQHF. The genes are TRBV19 and TRBJ1-5; D ambiguous. V was shortened by 1 base and J by 3 bases, with 13 bases between the two germline ends. Germline CDR1 reads LNHDA; CDR2 reads SQIVND (reference sequence). This CDR3 contains 16 residues.

The chain links TRBV11-2 to TRBJ1-4, with a tentative D call TRBD1 (6 bases). Per germline, CDR1 SGHAT and CDR2 FQNNGV. This CDR3 contains 16 residues. Trimming removed 5 bases at V and 8 bases at J, with 21 bases between. The CDR3: CASSDYGGARSEKLFF. DNA of the CDR3: TGTGCCAGCAGCGATTATGGGGGCGCCCGGTCCGAAAAACTGTTTTTT.

V gene TRBV6-5 combines with J gene TRBJ1-2; D unclear. This CDR3 spans 16 amino acids. The germline V gene has CDR1 MNHEY and CDR2 SVGAGI. The V and J ends lost 4 bases and 5 bases respectively, with 20 bases between them. In nucleotides, the CDR3 is TGTGCCAGCAGTTTGGCCGCCGACTCTCCCCTTTATGGCTACACCTTC. This encodes CASSLAADSPLYGYTF.

The sample holds one count of this clone. This sequence joins TRBV7-8 and TRBJ2-1; no clear D gene. The CDR3 runs 13 residues. Germline CDR1 is SGHVS and CDR2 is FQNEAQ. V dropped 2 bases and J dropped 6 bases, with 8 bases sitting between them. CDR3 nucleotides: TGTGCCAGCAGCTTAACTTCACGCAATGAGCAGTTCTTC. It codes for CASSLTSRNEQFF.

The rearrangement joins TRBV12-3 or TRBV12-4 to TRBJ2-3, with D maybe TRBD1 (6 bases). V was shortened by 5 bases and J by 5 bases, with 11 bases between the two germline ends. The CDR3 loop spans 13 amino acids. In DNA, the CDR3 is TGTGCCAGCAGTAATTCACAGGGAGATACGCAGTATTTT. This encodes CASSNSQGDTQYF.